This T cell receptor (beta chain) was identified in a study of cytomegalovirus exposure and HLA in healthy donors. Study-level results: For TCR beta chains, V- and J-gene trimming was later linked to a missense DCLRE1C variant.

On this clone: What it binds is not known.

Vbeta (60) and Jbeta (13) primers were used in the PCR. TCRdb's table, derived via immunoSEQ multiplex PCR, lists solely in-frame clones and lacks some. The table has approximately 190,000 clones, around 80% seen once. Germline CDR1 reads SGHNT; CDR2 reads YYREEE (reference sequence). V trimming: 4 bases; J trimming: 6 bases; junction bases outside the gene matches: 5. The CDR3 totals 14 residues. Sequenced input: PBMCs. The V and J genes are TRBV5-4 and TRBJ1-4, with TRBD1 identical over 8 bases. This sequence originates from a man aged 40-49 years in good health and CMV-seropositive. CDR3 sequence: CASSPDRVDEKLFF. DNA for the CDR3: TGTGCCAGCAGCCCGGACAGGGTCGATGAAAAACTGTTTTTT.